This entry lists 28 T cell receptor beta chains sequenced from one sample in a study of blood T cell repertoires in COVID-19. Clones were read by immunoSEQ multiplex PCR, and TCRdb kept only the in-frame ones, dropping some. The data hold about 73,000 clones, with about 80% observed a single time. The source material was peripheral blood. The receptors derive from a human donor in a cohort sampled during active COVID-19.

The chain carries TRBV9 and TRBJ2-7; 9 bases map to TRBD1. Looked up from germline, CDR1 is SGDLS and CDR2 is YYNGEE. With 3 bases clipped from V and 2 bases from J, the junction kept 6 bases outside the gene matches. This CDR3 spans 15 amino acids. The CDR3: CASSAWGTGTYEQYF. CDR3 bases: TGTGCCAGCAGCGCCTGGGGGACAGGGACCTACGAGCAGTACTTC. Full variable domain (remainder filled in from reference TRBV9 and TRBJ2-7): DSGVTQTPKHLITATGQRVTLRCSPRSGDLSVYWYQQSLDQGLQFLIQYYNGEERAKGNILERFSAQQFPDLHSELNLSSLELGDSALYFCASSAWGTGTYEQYFGPGTRLTVT.

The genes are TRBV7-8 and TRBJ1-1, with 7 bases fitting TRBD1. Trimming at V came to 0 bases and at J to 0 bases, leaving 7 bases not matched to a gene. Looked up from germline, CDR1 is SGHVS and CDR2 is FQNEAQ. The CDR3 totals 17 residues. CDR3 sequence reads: CASSLARQGTVNTEAFF. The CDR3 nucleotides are TGTGCCAGCAGCTTAGCACGACAGGGAACAGTGAACACTGAAGCTTTCTTT.

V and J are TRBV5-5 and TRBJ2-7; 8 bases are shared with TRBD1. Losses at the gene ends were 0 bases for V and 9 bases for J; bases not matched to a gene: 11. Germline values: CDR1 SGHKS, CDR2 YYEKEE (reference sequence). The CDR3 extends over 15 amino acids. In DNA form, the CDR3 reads TGTGCCAGCAGCTTGGCCCATGGGACAGGAAGGGTGCAGTACTTC. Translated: CASSLAHGTGRVQYF.

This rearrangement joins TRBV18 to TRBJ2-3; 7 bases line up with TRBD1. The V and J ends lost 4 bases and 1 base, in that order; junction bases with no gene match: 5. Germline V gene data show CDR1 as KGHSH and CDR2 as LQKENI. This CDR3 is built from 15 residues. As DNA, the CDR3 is TGTGCCAGCTCACTAACAGGGGCTGGCACAGATACGCAGTATTTT. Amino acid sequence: CASSLTGAGTDTQYF.

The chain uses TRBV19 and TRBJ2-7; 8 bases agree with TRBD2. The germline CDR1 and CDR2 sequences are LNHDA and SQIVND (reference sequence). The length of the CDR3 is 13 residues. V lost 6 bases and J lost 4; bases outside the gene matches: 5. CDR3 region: CASSRSGGYEQYF. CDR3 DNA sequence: TGTGCCAGTAGCCGTTCGGGGGGGTACGAGCAGTACTTC.

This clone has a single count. CDR3 sequence reads: CSASGGTGYSTNEKLFF. In DNA, the CDR3 is TGCAGTGCTAGTGGCGGGACAGGGTACTCAACTAATGAAAAACTGTTTTTT. The genes are TRBV20-1 and TRBJ1-4; TRBD1 matches 9 bases. The CDR3 has 17 amino acids. Losses at the gene ends were 3 bases for V and 0 bases for J; bases not matched to a gene: 8. Per the germline V gene, CDR1 is DFQATT and CDR2 is SNEGSKA (reference sequence).

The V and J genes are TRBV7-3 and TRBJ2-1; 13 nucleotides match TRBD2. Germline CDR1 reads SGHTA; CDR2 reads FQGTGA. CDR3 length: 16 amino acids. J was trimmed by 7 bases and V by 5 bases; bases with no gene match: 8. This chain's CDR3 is CASSTAPGLAGNEQFF. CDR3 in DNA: TGTGCCAGCAGCACTGCCCCGGGACTAGCGGGGAATGAGCAGTTCTTC.

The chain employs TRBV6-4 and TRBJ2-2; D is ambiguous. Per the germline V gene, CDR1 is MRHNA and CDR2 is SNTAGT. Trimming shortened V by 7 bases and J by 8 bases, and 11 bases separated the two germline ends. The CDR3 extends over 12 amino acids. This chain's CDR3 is CASKTAAGELFF. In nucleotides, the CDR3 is TGTGCCAGCAAAACCGCGGCGGGGGAGCTGTTTTTT.

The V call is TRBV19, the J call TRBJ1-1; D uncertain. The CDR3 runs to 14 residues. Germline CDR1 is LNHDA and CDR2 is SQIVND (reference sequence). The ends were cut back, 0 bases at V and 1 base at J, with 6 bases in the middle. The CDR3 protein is CASSIDRWNTEAFF. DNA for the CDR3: TGTGCCAGTAGTATAGATCGTTGGAACACTGAAGCTTTCTTT.

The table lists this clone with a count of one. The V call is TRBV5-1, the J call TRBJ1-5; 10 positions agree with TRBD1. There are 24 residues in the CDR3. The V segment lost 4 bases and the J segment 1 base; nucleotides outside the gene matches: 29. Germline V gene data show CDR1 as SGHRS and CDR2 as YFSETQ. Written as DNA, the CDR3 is TGCGCCAGCAGCCGAGGCCCACTCGTCCGGGACAGGGGCCGCCTGGAGGTAAGCAATCAGCCCCAGCATTTT. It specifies CASSRGPLVRDRGRLEVSNQPQHF.

The CDR3 DNA sequence: TGTGCCAGCTCACCGACGGGACAGGTTGATCAGCCCCAGCATTTT. Encoded protein: CASSPTGQVDQPQHF. The chain joins TRBV18 to TRBJ1-5; the match to TRBD1 covers 8 bases. Germline V lookup: CDR1 KGHSH, CDR2 LQKENI. J lost 5 bases, V lost 3 bases, and 6 bases had no gene match. The CDR3 contains 15 residues.

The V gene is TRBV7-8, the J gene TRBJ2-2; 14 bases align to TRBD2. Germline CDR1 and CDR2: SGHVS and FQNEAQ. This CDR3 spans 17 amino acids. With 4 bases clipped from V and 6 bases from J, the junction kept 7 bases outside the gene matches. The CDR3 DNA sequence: TGTGCCAGCAGCTCAAGACTAGCGGGGGGGCCCCCCGGGGAGCTGTTTTTT. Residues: CASSSRLAGGPPGELFF. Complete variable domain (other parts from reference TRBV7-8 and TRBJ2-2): GAGVSQSPRYKVAKRGQDVALRCDPISGHVSLFWYQQALGQGPEFLTYFQNEAQLDKSGLPSDRFFAERPEGSVSTLKIQRTQQEDSAVYLCASSSRLAGGPPGELFFGEGSRLTVL.

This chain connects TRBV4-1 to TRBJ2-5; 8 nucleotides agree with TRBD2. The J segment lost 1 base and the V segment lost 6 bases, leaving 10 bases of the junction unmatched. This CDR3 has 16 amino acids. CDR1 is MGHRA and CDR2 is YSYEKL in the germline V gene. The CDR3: CASSNVGTSFQETQYF. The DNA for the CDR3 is TGCGCCAGCAGTAACGTGGGGACTAGTTTCCAAGAGACCCAGTACTTC.

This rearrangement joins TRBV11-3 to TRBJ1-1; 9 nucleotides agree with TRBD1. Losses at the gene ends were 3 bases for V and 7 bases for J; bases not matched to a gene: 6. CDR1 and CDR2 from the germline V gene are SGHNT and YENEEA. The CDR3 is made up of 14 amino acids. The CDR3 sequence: CASSLGTGTNEAFF. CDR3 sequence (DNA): TGTGCCAGCAGCTTGGGGACAGGGACCAATGAAGCTTTCTTT. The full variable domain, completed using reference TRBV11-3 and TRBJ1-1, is EAGVVQSPRYKIIEKKQPVAFWCNPISGHNTLYWYLQNLGQGPELLIRYENEEAVDDSQLPKDRFSAERLKGVDSTLKIQPAELGDSAVYLCASSLGTGTNEAFFGQGTRLTVV.

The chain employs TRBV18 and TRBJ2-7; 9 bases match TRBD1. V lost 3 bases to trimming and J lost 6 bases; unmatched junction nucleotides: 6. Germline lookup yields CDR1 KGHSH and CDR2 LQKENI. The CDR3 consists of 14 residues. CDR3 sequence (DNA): TGTGCCAGCTCACCGGGACAGGGAAGGTCCGAGCAGTACTTC. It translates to CASSPGQGRSEQYF.

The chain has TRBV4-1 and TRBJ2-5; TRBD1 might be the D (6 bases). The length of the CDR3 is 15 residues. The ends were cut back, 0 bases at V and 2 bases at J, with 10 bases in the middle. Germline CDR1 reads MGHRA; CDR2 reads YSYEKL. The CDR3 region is CASSQDPGQQETQYF. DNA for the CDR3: TGCGCCAGCAGCCAAGATCCTGGACAGCAAGAGACCCAGTACTTC.

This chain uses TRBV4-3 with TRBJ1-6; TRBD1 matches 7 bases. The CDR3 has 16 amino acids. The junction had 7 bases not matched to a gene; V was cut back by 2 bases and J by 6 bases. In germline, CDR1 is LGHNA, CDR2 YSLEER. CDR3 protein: CASSQQMTGTNSPLHF. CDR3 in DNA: TGCGCCAGCAGCCAACAGATGACAGGGACTAATTCACCCCTCCACTTT.

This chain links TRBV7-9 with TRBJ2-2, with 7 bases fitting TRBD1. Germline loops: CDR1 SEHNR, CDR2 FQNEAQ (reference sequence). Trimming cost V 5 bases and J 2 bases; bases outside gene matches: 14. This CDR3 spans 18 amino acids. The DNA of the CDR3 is TGTGCCAGCAGCCCGGGACAGACCAGAGGGCGAAACACCGGGGAGCTGTTTTTT. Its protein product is CASSPGQTRGRNTGELFF.

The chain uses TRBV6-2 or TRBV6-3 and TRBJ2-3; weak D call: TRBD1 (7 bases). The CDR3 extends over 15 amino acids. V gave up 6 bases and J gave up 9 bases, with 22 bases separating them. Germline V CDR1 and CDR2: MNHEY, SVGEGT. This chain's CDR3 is CASSKQGTYTRTQYF. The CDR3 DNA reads TGTGCCAGCAGCAAACAGGGGACTTACACAAGAACGCAGTATTTT.

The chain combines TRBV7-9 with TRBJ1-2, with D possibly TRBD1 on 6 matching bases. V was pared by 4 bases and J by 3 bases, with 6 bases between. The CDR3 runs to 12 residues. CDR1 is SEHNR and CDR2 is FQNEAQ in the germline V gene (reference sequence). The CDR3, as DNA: TGTGCCAGCAGCTCAGGGGACTATGGCTACACCTTC. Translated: CASSSGDYGYTF.

This CDR3 is CASSLDISSQPQHF. The CDR3 DNA reads TGTGCCAGCAGTCTTGACATCTCCAGTCAGCCCCAGCATTTT. The rearrangement joins TRBV6-6 to TRBJ1-5; D not certain. The CDR3 is 14 amino acids. The germline gives CDR1 MNHNY, CDR2 SVGAGI (reference sequence). V dropped 5 bases and J dropped 6 bases, with 14 bases sitting between them.

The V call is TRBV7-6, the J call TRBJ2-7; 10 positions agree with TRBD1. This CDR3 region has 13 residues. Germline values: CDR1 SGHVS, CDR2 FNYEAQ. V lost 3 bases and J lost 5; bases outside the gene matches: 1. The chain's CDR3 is CASSFDRGHEQYF. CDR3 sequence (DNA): TGTGCCAGCAGCTTCGACAGGGGGCACGAGCAGTACTTC.

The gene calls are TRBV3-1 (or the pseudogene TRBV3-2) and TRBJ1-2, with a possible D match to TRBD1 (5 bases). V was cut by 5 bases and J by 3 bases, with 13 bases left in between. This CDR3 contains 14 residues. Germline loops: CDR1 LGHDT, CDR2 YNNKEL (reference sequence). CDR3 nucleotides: TGTGCCAGCAGCACAGCCCAGGGTGACTATGGCTACACCTTC. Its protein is CASSTAQGDYGYTF.

CDR3 sequence (DNA): TGTGCCAGCAGCTTAGCGGGGTCGAACAATGAGCAGTTCTTC. This encodes CASSLAGSNNEQFF. The chain recombines TRBV5-6 with TRBJ2-1; 7 bases match TRBD2. The V gene's germline CDR1 is SGHDT and CDR2 YYEEEE. Trimming removed 2 bases from V and 5 bases from J; junction bases left unmatched: 4. CDR3 length equals 14 residues.

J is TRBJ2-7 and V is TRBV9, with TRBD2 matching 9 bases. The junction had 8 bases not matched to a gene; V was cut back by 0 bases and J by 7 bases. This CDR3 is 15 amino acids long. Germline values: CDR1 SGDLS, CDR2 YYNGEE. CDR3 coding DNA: TGTGCCAGCAGCGTAGGTCTAGCGGGGTCTGGTGAGCAGTACTTC. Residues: CASSVGLAGSGEQYF.

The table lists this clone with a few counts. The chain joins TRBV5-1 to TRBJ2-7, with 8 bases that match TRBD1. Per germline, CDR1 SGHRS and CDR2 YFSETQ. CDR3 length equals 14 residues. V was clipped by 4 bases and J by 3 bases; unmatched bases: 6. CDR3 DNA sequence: TGCGCCAGCAGCGCCGGGACAGGTCACTACGAGCAGTACTTC. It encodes CASSAGTGHYEQYF.

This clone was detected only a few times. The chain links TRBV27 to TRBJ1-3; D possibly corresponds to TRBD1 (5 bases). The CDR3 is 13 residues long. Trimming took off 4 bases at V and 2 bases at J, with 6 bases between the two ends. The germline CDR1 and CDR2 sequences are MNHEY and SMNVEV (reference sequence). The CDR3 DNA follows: TGTGCCAGCAGTTGGGGCCCTGGAAACACCATATATTTT. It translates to CASSWGPGNTIYF.

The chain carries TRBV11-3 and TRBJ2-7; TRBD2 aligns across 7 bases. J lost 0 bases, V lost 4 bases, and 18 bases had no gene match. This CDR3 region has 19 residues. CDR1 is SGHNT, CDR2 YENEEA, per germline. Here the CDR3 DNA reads TGTGCCAGCAGCTCATTTGTAGGTAAAGATGGGACTACCTCCTACGAGCAGTACTTC. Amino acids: CASSSFVGKDGTTSYEQYF.